A selection of T cell receptor beta chains follows, all from one sample in a study of blood T cell repertoires in COVID-19. Produced via immunoSEQ multiplex PCR; TCRdb's table is partial and in-frame only. The sample carries more than 40,000 clones, 80% to 90% recorded once. Sample: peripheral blood. These receptor sequences come from a woman over 75 with acute or convalescent COVID-19. Each CDR3 is given without its conserved first and last residue. Clone size is shown for a subset of rows, as once, few, many or a class of expanded clone.

CDR3aa,abundance,j_gene,v_gene
ASSPQSTDTQY,NA,TRBJ2-3,TRBV19
ASSLTGGEEKLF,NA,TRBJ1-4,TRBV6-5
ASSGPGLAFEQF,NA,TRBJ2-1,TRBV11-2
ASRNQGTGELF,NA,TRBJ2-2,TRBV12-3/TRBV12-4
ASSWGTGMNTEAF,NA,TRBJ1-1,TRBV7-3
ASNLQGVGYGYT,once,TRBJ1-2,TRBV7-2
ASSSGTSGGYLRGEQF,NA,TRBJ2-1,TRBV7-9
ASSDDSSYEQY,few,TRBJ2-7,TRBV2
ASMAGENTEAF,NA,TRBJ1-1,TRBV5-1
AWSPLMDRVGYT,NA,TRBJ1-2,TRBV30
ASSQTVSYEQY,NA,TRBJ2-7,TRBV6-5
ANDRGHQPQH,NA,TRBJ1-5,TRBV25-1
AWSIQGGVEKLF,NA,TRBJ1-4,TRBV30
ASSLGTAYGYT,NA,TRBJ1-2,TRBV5-6
ASSERAGVFGTQY,NA,TRBJ2-5,TRBV6-1
ASSLGTANTEAF,NA,TRBJ1-1,TRBV7-2
ASSQRAGPTEAF,few,TRBJ1-1,TRBV4-1